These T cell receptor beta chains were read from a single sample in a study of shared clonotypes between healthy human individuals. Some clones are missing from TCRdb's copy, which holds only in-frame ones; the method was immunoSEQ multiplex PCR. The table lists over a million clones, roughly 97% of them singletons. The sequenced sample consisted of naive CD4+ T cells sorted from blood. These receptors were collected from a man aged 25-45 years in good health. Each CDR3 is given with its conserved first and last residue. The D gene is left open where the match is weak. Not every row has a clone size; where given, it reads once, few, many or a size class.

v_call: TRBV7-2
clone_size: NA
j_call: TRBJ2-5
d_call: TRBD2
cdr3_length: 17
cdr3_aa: CASSSDRTSGSGETQYF
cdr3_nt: TGTGCCAGCAGCTCGGACCGTACTAGCGGGAGCGGGGAGACCCAGTACTTC

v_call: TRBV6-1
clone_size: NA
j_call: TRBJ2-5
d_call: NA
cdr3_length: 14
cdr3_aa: CASSRMTAQETQYF
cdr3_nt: TGTGCCAGCAGTAGGATGACAGCCCAAGAGACCCAGTACTTC

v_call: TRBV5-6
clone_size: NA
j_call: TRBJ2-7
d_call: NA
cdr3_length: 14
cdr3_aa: CASSLPYQGYEQYF
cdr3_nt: TGTGCCAGCAGCCTCCCCTACCAGGGCTACGAGCAGTACTTC

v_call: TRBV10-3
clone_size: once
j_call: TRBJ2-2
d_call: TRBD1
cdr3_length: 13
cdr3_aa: CAITTGGTGELFF
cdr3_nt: TGTGCCATCACGACAGGGGGAACCGGGGAGCTGTTTTTT

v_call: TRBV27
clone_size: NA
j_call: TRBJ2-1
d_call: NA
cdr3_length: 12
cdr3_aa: CASSNRYNEQFF
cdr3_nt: TGTGCCAGCAGTAACAGGTACAATGAGCAGTTCTTC

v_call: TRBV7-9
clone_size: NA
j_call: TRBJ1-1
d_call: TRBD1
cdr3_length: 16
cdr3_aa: CASSLGGQGAKFEAFF
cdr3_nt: TGTGCCAGCAGCTTAGGAGGACAGGGGGCGAAATTTGAAGCTTTCTTT

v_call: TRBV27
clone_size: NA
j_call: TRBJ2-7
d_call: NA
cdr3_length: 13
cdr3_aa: CASSRGGGYEQYF
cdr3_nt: TGTGCCAGCAGTCGAGGGGGGGGCTACGAGCAGTACTTC

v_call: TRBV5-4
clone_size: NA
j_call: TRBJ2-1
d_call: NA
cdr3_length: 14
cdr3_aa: CASSPSGPGDEQFF
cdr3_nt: TGTGCCAGCAGCCCCTCTGGACCCGGCGATGAGCAGTTCTTC

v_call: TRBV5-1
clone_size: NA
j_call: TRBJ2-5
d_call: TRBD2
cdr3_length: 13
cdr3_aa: CASSRGVEETQYF
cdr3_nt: TGCGCCAGCAGTCGGGGGGTGGAAGAGACCCAGTACTTC

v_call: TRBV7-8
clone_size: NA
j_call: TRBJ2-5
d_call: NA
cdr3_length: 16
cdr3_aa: CASSLARTGPRVAQYF
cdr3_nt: TGTGCCAGCAGCTTAGCTCGTACGGGGCCAAGAGTGGCCCAGTACTTC

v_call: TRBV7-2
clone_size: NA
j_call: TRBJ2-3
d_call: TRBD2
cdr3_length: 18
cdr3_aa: CASSLDSGRIPITDTQYF
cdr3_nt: TGTGCCAGCAGCTTAGATAGCGGGAGGATACCAATCACAGATACGCAGTATTTT

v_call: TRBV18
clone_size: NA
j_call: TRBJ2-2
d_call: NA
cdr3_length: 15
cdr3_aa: CASSPLAVKTGELFF
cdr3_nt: TGTGCCAGCTCACCACTAGCGGTTAAGACCGGGGAGCTGTTTTTT

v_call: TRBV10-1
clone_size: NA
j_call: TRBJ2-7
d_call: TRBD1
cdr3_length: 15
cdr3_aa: CASSDWGTGAYEQYF
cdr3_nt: TGCGCCAGCAGTGACTGGGGGACAGGGGCCTACGAGCAGTACTTC

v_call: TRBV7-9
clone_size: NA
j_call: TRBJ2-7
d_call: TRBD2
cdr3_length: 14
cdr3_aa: CASSSPGGSHEQYF
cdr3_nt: TGTGCCAGCAGCTCCCCGGGGGGGAGCCACGAGCAGTACTTC

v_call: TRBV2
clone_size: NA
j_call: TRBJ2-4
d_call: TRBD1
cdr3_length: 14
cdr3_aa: CASTPSQGENIQYF
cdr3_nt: TGTGCCAGCACTCCCTCACAGGGGGAAAACATTCAGTACTTC

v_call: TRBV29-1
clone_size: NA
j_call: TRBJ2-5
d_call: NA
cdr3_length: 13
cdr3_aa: CSVPGAQIETQYF
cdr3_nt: TGCAGCGTCCCCGGGGCTCAAATAGAGACCCAGTACTTC

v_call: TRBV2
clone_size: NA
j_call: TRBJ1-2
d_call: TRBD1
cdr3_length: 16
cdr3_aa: CASSGTGGTLGYGYTF
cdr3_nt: TGTGCCAGCAGTGGGACAGGGGGCACTCTGGGCTATGGCTACACCTTC

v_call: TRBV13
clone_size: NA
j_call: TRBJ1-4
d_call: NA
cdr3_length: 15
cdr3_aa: CASRGLLTTNEKLFF
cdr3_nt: TGTGCCAGCAGGGGACTACTTACAACTAATGAAAAACTGTTTTTT

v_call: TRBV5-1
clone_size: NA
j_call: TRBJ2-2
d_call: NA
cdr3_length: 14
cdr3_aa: CASSPGRNTGELFF
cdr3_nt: TGCGCCAGCAGCCCCGGACGGAACACCGGGGAGCTGTTTTTT

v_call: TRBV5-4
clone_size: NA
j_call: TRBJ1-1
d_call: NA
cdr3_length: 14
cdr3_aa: CASSLIALGSEAFF
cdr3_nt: TGTGCCAGCAGCTTGATAGCATTGGGATCCGAAGCTTTCTTT

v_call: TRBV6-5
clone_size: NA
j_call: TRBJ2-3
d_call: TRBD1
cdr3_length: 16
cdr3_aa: CASSYSKQGAADTQYF
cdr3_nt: TGTGCCAGCAGTTACTCGAAACAGGGGGCCGCAGATACGCAGTATTTT

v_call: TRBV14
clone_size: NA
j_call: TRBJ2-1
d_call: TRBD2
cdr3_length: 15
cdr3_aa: CASSQLAGDYNEQFF
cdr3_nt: TGTGCCAGCAGCCAACTAGCGGGAGACTACAATGAGCAGTTCTTC

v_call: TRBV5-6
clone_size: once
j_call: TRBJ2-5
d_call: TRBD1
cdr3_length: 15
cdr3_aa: CASSSTGESGETQYF
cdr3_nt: TGTGCCAGCAGCTCCACAGGGGAATCGGGAGAGACCCAGTACTTC